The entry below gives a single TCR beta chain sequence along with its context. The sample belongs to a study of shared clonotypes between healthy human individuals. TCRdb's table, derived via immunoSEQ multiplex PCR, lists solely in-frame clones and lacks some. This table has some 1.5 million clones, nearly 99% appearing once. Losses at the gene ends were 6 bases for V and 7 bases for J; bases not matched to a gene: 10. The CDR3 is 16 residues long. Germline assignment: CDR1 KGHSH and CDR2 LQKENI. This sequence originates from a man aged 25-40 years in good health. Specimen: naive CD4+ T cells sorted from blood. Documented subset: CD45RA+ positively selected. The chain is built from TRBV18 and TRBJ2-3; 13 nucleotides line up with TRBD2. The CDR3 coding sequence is TGTGCCAGCTCGCCGCTACTAGCGGGAGGGCCACATACGCAGTATTTT. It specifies CASSPLLAGGPHTQYF.